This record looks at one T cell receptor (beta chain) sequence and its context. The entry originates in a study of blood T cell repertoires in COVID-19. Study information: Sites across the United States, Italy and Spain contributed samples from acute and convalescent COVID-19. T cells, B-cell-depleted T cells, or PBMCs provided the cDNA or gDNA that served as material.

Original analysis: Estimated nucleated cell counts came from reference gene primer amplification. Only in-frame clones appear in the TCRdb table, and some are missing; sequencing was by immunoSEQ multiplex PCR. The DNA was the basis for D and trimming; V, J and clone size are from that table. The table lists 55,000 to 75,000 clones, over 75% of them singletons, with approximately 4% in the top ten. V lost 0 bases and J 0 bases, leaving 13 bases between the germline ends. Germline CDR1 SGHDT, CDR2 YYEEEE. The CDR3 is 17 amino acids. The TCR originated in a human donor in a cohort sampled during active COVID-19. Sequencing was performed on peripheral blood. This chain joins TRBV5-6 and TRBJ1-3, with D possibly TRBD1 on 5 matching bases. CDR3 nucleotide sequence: TGTGCCAGCAGCTTGGGACAGTTACACTACTCTGGAAACACCATATATTTT. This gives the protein CASSLGQLHYSGNTIYF.